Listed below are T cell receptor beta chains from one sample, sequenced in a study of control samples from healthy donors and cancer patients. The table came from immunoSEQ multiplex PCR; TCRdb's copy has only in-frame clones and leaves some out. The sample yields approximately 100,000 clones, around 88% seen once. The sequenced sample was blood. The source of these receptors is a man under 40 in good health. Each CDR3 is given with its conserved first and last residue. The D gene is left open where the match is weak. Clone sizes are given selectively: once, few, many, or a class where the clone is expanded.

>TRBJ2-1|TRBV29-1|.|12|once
CSVDRSYNEQFF
TGCAGCGTCGACAGATCCTACAATGAGCAGTTCTTC
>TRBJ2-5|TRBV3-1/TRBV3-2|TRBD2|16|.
CASSQLAGEPSETQYF
TGTGCCAGCAGCCAACTAGCGGGAGAGCCAAGCGAGACCCAGTACTTC
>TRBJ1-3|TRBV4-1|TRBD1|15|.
CASSQDRGVRNTIYF
TGCGCCAGCAGCCAAGACAGGGGGGTAAGAAACACCATATATTTT
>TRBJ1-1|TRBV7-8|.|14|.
CASSLALRNTEAFF
TGTGCCAGCAGCTTAGCGCTTCGAAACACTGAAGCTTTCTTT
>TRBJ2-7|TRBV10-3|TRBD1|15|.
CAISESGQGVYEQYF
TGTGCCATCAGTGAGTCAGGACAGGGAGTCTACGAGCAGTACTTC
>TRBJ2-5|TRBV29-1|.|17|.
CSVEVSGNGVNQETQYF
TGCAGCGTTGAAGTTAGTGGCAACGGGGTCAACCAAGAGACCCAGTACTTC
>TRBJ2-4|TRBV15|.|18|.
CATSRGVFGGKAKNIQYF
TGTGCCACCAGCAGAGGCGTTTTTGGCGGGAAAGCCAAAAACATTCAGTACTTC
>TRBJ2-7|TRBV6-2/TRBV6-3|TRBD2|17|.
CASSHRLAGILSYEQYF
TGTGCCAGCAGTCACCGTCTAGCGGGGATCCTCTCCTACGAGCAGTACTTC
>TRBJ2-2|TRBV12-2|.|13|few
CAHRGVVDGELFF
TGTGCACACCGGGGAGTAGTAGACGGGGAGCTGTTTTTT
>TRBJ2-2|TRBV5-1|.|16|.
CASSSLQGMNAGELFF
TGCGCCAGCAGCTCACTACAGGGTATGAATGCCGGGGAGCTGTTTTTT
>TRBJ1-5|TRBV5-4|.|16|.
CASSLGGAGQNQPQHF
TGTGCCAGCAGCCTGGGGGGGGCAGGGCAGAATCAGCCCCAGCATTTT
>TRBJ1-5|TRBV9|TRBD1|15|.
CASSFNGQGEQPQHF
TGTGCCAGCAGCTTCAACGGACAGGGGGAACAGCCCCAGCATTTT
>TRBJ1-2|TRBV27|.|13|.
CASSLSGNYGYTF
TGTGCCAGCAGTTTATCCGGTAACTATGGCTACACCTTC
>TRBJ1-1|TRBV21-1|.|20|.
CASSKVPPCPKDRKNTEAFF
TGTGCCAGCAGCAAAGTCCCGCCCTGCCCTAAAGACCGAAAAAACACTGAAGCTTTCTTT
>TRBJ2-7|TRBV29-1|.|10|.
CSVGGYEQYF
TGCAGCGTTGGGGGTTACGAGCAGTACTTC
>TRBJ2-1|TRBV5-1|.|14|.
CASSLDLLGDEQFF
TGCGCCAGCAGCTTGGACTTACTAGGGGATGAGCAGTTCTTC
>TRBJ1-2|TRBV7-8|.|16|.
CASSFWETGAGYGYTF
TGTGCCAGCAGCTTTTGGGAGACGGGGGCCGGCTATGGCTACACCTTC
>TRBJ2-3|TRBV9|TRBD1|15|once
CASSAPGTGIDTQYF
TGTGCCAGCAGCGCGCCCGGGACAGGGATAGATACGCAGTATTTT
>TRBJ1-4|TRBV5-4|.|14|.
CASSVRDPQGKLFF
TGTGCCAGCAGCGTCCGGGACCCTCAGGGGAAACTGTTTTTT
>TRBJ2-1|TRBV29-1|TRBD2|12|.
CSVVTSGRAWFF
TGCAGCGTTGTAACTAGCGGGAGGGCCTGGTTCTTC
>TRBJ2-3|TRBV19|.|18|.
CASSIQKAGSRGTDTQYF
TGTGCCAGTAGTATTCAAAAGGCAGGGAGCCGGGGCACAGATACGCAGTATTTT
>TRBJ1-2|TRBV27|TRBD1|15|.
CASSPPGQGAHGYTF
TGTGCCAGCAGCCCACCGGGACAGGGGGCCCATGGCTACACCTTC
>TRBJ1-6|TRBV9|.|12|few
CASSAYGGPLHF
TGTGCCAGCAGCGCCTACGGCGGTCCCCTCCACTTT
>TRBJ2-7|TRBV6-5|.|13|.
CASGIGWSYEQYF
TGTGCCAGCGGTATAGGCTGGTCCTACGAGCAGTACTTC
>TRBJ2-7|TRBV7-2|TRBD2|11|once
CASSLGRETYF
TGTGCCAGCAGCTTAGGGCGGGAGACGTACTTC
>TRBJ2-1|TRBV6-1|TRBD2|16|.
CASSGFTGGSYNEQFF
TGTGCCAGCAGTGGCTTTACGGGAGGGTCCTACAATGAGCAGTTCTTC
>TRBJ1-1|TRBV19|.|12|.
CASSTRDREAFF
TGTGCCAGTAGTACACGAGACAGAGAAGCTTTCTTT
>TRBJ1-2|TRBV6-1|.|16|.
CASSEVPGEFNYGYTF
TGTGCCAGCAGTGAAGTTCCCGGGGAATTTAACTATGGCTACACCTTC
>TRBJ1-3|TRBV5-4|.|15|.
CASQTSRNSGNTIYF
TGTGCCAGCCAAACTAGCCGAAACTCTGGAAACACCATATATTTT
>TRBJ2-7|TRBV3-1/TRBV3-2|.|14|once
CASSQAYTPLEQYF
TGTGCCAGCAGCCAAGCTTACACCCCACTCGAGCAGTACTTC
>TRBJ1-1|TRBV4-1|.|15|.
CASSQLGRGFTEAFF
TGCGCCAGCAGCCAACTGGGGAGAGGATTCACTGAAGCTTTCTTT
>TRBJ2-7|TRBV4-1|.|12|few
CASSEGDYEQYF
TGCGCCAGCAGCGAAGGGGACTACGAGCAGTACTTC
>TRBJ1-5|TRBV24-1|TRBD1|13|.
CATSGGLNQPQHF
TGTGCCACTTCAGGGGGACTCAATCAGCCCCAGCATTTT
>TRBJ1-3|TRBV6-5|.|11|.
CASSFGNTIYF
TGTGCCAGCAGTTTTGGAAACACCATATATTTT
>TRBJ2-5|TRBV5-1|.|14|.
CASSFLGVWETQYF
TGCGCCAGCAGCTTCCTAGGGGTTTGGGAGACCCAGTACTTC
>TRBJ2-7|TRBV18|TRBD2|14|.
CASSPDVGGGEQYF
TGTGCCAGCTCACCTGATGTTGGGGGGGGCGAGCAGTACTTC
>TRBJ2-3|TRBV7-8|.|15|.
CASSLAGQGIDTQYF
TGTGCCAGCAGCTTAGCTGGTCAGGGGATAGATACGCAGTATTTT
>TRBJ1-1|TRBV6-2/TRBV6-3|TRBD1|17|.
CASSPTSTRGRNTEAFF
TGTGCCAGCAGCCCGACTTCAACCAGGGGGCGGAACACTGAAGCTTTCTTT
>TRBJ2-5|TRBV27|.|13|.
CASSLQGGETQYF
TGTGCCAGCAGCCTACAGGGAGGGGAGACCCAGTACTTC
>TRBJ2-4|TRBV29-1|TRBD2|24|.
CSVGRSGLAGGLTQLRKAKNIQYF
TGCAGCGTTGGACGTTCGGGACTAGCGGGAGGGCTTACGCAGCTCCGAAAAGCCAAAAACATTCAGTACTTC
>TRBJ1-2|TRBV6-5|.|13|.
CASSYNGGLGYTF
TGTGCCAGCAGTTACAACGGGGGGCTCGGCTACACCTTC
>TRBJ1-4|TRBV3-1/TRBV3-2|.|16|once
CASSQGGGSLNEKLFF
TGTGCCAGCAGCCAGGGTGGGGGGTCCTTGAATGAAAAACTGTTTTTT
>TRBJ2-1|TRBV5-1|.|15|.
CASSLIVTSYNEQFF
TGCGCCAGCAGTTTAATAGTAACCTCCTACAATGAGCAGTTCTTC
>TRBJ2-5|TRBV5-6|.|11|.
CASSLQETQYF
TGTGCCAGCAGCTTGCAAGAGACCCAGTACTTC
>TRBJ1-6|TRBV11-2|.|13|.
CARPGRVDSPLHF
TGTGCCAGGCCCGGCAGGGTGGATTCACCCCTCCACTTT
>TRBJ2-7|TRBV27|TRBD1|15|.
CASSQGPDRGYEQYF
TGTGCCAGCAGTCAGGGCCCGGACAGGGGCTACGAGCAGTACTTC
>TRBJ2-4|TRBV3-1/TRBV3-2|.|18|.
CASSQKVLGQLAKNIQYF
TGTGCCAGCAGCCAAAAAGTTTTGGGACAACTAGCCAAAAACATTCAGTACTTC
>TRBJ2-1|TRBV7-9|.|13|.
CASSPVGAGEQFF
TGTGCCAGCAGCCCCGTAGGGGCCGGTGAGCAGTTCTTC
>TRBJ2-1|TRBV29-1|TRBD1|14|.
CSAPRTGGPNEQFF
TGCAGCGCCCCACGGACAGGGGGCCCCAATGAGCAGTTCTTC
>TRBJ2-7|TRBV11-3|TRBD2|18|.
CASSSPSGGTSGSYEQYF
TGTGCCAGCAGCTCACCGAGCGGGGGGACTAGCGGTTCCTACGAGCAGTACTTC
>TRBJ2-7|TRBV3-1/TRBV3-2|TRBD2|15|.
CASSHPSGIFRGQYF
TGTGCCAGCAGCCACCCTAGCGGGATTTTCCGGGGGCAGTACTTC
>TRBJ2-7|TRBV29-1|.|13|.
CSVGREPTYEQYF
TGCAGCGTTGGACGGGAGCCGACCTACGAGCAGTACTTC
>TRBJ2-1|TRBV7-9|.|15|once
CASSSSGSSGNEQFF
TGTGCCAGCAGCTCAAGTGGGTCTAGTGGGAATGAGCAGTTCTTC
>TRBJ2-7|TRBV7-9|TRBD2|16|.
CASSLARTSGVYEQYF
TGTGCCAGCAGCTTAGCGCGGACTAGCGGGGTCTACGAGCAGTACTTC
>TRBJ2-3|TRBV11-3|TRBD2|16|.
CASSLEGGRSTDTQYF
TGTGCCAGCAGCTTAGAAGGCGGGAGGAGCACAGATACGCAGTATTTT